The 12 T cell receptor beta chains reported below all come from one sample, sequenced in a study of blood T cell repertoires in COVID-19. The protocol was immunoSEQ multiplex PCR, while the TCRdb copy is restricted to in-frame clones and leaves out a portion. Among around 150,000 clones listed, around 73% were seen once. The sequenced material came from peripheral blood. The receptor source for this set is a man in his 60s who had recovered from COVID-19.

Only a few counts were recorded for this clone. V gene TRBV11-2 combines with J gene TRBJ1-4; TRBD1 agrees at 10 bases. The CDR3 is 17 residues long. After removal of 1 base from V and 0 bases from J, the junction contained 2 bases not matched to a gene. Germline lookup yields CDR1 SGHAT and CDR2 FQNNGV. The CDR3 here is CASSLVGTGATNEKLFF. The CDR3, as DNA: TGTGCCAGCAGCTTAGTTGGGACAGGGGCAACTAATGAAAAACTGTTTTTT. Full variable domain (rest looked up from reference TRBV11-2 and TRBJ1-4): EAGVAQSPRYKIIEKRQSVAFWCNPISGHATLYWYQQILGQGPKLLIQFQNNGVVDDSQLPKDRFSAERLKGVDSTLKIQPAKLEDSAVYLCASSLVGTGATNEKLFFGSGTQLSVL.

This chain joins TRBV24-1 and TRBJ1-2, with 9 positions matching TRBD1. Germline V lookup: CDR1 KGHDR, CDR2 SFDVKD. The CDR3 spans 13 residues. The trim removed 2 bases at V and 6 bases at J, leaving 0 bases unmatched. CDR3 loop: CATSDWTGDGYTF. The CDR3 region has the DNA TGTGCCACCAGTGATTGGACAGGGGATGGCTACACCTTC.

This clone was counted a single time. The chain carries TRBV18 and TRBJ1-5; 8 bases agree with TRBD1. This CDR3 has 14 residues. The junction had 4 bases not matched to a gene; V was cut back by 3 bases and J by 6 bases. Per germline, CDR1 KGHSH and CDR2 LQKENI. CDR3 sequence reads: CASSPQGAAQPQHF. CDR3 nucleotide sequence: TGTGCCAGCTCACCGCAGGGGGCGGCTCAGCCCCAGCATTTT. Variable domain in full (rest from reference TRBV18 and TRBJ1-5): NAGVMQNPRHLVRRRGQEARLRCSPMKGHSHVYWYRQLPEEGLKFMVYLQKENIIDESGMPKERFSAEFPKEGPSILRIQQVVRGDSAAYFCASSPQGAAQPQHFGDGTRLSIL.

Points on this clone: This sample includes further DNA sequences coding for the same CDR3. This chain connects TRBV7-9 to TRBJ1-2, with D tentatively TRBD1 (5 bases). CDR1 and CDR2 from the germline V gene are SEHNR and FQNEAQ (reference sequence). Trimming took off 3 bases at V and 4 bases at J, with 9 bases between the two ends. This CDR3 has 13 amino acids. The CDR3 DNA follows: TGTGCCAGCAGCTTTGACAGCTTCTATGGCTACACCTTC. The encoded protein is CASSFDSFYGYTF.

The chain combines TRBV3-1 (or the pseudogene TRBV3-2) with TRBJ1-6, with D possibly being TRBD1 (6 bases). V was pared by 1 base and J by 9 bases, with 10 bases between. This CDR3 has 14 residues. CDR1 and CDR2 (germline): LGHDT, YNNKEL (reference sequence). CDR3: CASSQGGLGSPLHF. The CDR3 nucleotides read TGTGCCAGCAGCCAAGGGGGGCTCGGTTCACCCCTCCACTTT.

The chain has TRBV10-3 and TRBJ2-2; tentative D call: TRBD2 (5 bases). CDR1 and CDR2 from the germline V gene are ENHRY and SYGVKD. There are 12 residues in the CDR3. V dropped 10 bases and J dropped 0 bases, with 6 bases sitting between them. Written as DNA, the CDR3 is TGTGCCACAGCGGCGAACACCGGGGAGCTGTTTTTT. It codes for CATAANTGELFF.

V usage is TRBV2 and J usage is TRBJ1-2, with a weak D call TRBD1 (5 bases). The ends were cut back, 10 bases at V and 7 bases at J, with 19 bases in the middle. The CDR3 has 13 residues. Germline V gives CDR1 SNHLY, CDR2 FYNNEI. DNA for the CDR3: TGTGCCATCCACCTCGGGGGATCGGGTGGCTACACCTTC. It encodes CAIHLGGSGGYTF.

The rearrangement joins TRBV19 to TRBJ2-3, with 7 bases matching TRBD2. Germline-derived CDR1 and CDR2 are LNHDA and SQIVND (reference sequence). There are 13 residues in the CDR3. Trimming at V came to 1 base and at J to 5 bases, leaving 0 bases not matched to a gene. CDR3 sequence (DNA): TGTGCCAGTAGTATAGGCGGGAGAGATACGCAGTATTTT. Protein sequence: CASSIGGRDTQYF.

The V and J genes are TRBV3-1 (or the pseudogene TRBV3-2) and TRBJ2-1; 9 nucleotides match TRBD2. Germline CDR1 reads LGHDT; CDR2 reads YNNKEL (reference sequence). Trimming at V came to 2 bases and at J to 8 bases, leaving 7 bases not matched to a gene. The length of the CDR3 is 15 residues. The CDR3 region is CASSQPGLAGDEQFF. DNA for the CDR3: TGTGCCAGCAGCCAACCGGGACTAGCTGGGGATGAGCAGTTCTTC.

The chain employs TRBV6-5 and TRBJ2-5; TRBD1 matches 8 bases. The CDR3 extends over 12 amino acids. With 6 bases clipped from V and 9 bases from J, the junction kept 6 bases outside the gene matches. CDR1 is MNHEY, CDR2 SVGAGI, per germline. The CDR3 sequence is CASRQGARSQYF. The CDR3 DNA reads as TGTGCCAGCAGGCAGGGGGCCCGCTCCCAGTACTTC.

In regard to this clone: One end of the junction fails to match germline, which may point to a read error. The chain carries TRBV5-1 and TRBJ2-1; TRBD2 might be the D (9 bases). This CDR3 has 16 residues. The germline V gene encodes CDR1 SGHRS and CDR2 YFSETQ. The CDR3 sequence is CASSLDRAGGFDEQFF. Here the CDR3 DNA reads TGCGCCAGCAGTTTGGACAGGGCGGGAGGGTTCGATGAGCAGTTCTTC.

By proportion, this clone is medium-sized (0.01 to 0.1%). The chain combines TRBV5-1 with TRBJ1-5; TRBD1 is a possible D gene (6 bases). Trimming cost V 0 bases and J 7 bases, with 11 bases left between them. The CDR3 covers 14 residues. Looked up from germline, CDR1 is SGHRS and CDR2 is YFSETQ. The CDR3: CASSLAGGGQPQHF. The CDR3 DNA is TGCGCCAGCAGCTTGGCTGGGGGGGGCCAGCCCCAGCATTTT.